This T cell receptor beta chain was sequenced during a study of OX40 agonist ivuxolimab in advanced cancers. Study at large: Hepatocellular carcinoma, melanoma, renal cell or head and neck cancer was diagnosed in the dose-escalation patients. Cohort: 80% to 90% men, mean age 60, aged about 20 to 85. Points from the study as a whole: Expanded peripheral T cells had an undetermined antigen specificity. Relative to CD4+ cells, CD8+ T cells on average had more expanded clones.

The CDR3 sequence is 14 residues long. V lost 1 base and J lost 6, with 11 bases in between. Germline assignment: CDR1 MNHNS and CDR2 SASEGT. Sequencing was performed with immunoSEQ multiplex PCR; in TCRdb, only in-frame clones are kept and a portion is missing. The table includes 35,000 to 40,000 clones, 82% detected once. Turning to this clone: The antigen is not known.

The sample here was CD4+ or CD8+ T cells sorted from blood, taken in a trial of the OX40 agonist ivuxolimab. The TCR originated in an adult with an advanced solid tumor such as melanoma, head and neck, liver or kidney cancer. The chain is built from TRBV6-1 and TRBJ2-3; D remains unclear. The CDR3 here is CASSEGGGFDTQYF. CDR3 nucleotide sequence: TGTGCCAGCAGTGAAGGCGGTGGGTTTGATACGCAGTATTTT.